This section outlines one T cell receptor beta chain sequence together with its context. The target antigen is unknown. V lost 10 bases and J lost 4, with 13 bases in between. The CDR3 has 13 amino acids. Germline CDR1 and CDR2: MNHEY and SVGAGI. This record belongs to a study of shared clonotypes between healthy human individuals. Overall study results and limits: Between a few donors, naive CD4 clonotypes were shared at a level of about 5%.

TCRdb's copy holds only in-frame clones and misses some; the assay was immunoSEQ multiplex PCR. The table includes hundreds of thousands of clones, roughly 97% detected once. This sequence joins TRBV6-5 and TRBJ2-2; D not certain. The material sequenced was naive CD4+ T cells sorted from blood. The subset here: CD45RA+ positively selected. The clonotype originates from a woman aged 30 to 39 in good health. CDR3 nucleotides: TGTGCCACGTCTCTTCGGTTCACCGGGGAGCTGTTTTTT. Its protein product is CATSLRFTGELFF.